One and the same sample provided the 10 T cell receptor beta chains below, sequenced in a study of PD-1 blockade in classical Hodgkin lymphoma. This sample's time point: newly diagnosed, previously untreated cHL patient sample. Negative magnetic selection isolated CD4+ T cells from thawed PBMCs. The assay was immunoSEQ multiplex PCR, and TCRdb's table has in-frame clones only and misses some. Among more than 25,000 clones listed, more than 70% were seen once. Sequencing input: CD4+ T cells from blood. All receptors derive from a human donor with classical Hodgkin lymphoma.

The chain carries TRBV5-1 and TRBJ2-1; 12 nucleotides align to TRBD2. Germline trimming cut 1 base from V and 7 bases from J; bases unmatched to any gene: 12. CDR1 and CDR2 (germline): SGHRS, YFSETQ. The CDR3 totals 18 residues. This chain's CDR3 is CASSLRLAGGHLRNEQFF. The CDR3 DNA sequence: TGCGCCAGCAGCTTGCGGCTAGCGGGAGGGCATCTTAGGAATGAGCAGTTCTTC.

The chain combines TRBV5-1 with TRBJ1-4; D unclear. This CDR3 is 17 amino acids long. Germline-derived CDR1 and CDR2 are SGHRS and YFSETQ. V was trimmed by 4 bases and J by 1 base, leaving 17 bases between them. CDR3 loop: CASSPSPRRRTNEKLFF. As DNA, the CDR3 is TGCGCCAGCAGCCCCTCCCCCCGTCGGAGAACTAATGAAAAACTGTTTTTT.

The V and J genes are TRBV19 and TRBJ2-1; D may be TRBD2 (6 bases). The CDR3 spans 12 residues. Per the germline V gene, CDR1 is LNHDA and CDR2 is SQIVND (reference sequence). V was shortened by 10 bases and J by 6 bases, with 13 bases between the two germline ends. The CDR3 spells CATSRGINEQFF. The CDR3 nucleotides are TGTGCCACCTCGCGGGGAATCAATGAGCAGTTCTTC. Variable domain in full (rest from reference TRBV19 and TRBJ2-1): DGGITQSPKYLFRKEGQNVTLSCEQNLNHDAMYWYRQDPGQGLRLIYYSQIVNDFQKGDIAEGYSVSREKKESFPLTVTSAQKNPTAFYLCATSRGINEQFFGPGTRLTVL.

This chain links TRBV6-5 with TRBJ2-5; perhaps TRBD2 as D (6 bases). This CDR3 region has 13 residues. Between the trimmed V and J ends, which lost 0 bases and 4 bases, there was a span of 6 bases. CDR1 is MNHEY, CDR2 SVGAGI, per germline. The CDR3 coding sequence is TGTGCCAGCAGTTACTCGGGGGGAGAGACCCAGTACTTC. Its protein is CASSYSGGETQYF.

The chain carries TRBV5-1 and TRBJ2-2; no clear D gene. The CDR3 is 13 residues long. Trimming removed 4 bases at V and 4 bases at J, with 8 bases between. Germline V gives CDR1 SGHRS, CDR2 YFSETQ. The CDR3 here is CASSPKTTGELFF. CDR3 DNA: TGCGCCAGCAGCCCGAAAACCACCGGGGAGCTGTTTTTT.

The chain's CDR3 is CASATSGNNEQFF. The CDR3 DNA sequence: TGTGCCAGCGCGACTAGCGGAAACAATGAGCAGTTCTTC. The V and J genes are TRBV4-2 and TRBJ2-1, with TRBD2 matching over 9 bases. Germline V gene data show CDR1 as LGHNA and CDR2 as YNFKEQ. Trimming removed 8 bases from V and 5 bases from J; junction bases left unmatched: 4. This CDR3 comprises 13 residues.

CDR3 region: CASSQGLPRGGSSGRLSTDTQYF. CDR3 DNA: TGTGCCAGCAGCCAAGGACTCCCAAGAGGAGGTTCTAGCGGGAGGCTAAGCACAGATACGCAGTATTTT. This sequence joins TRBV4-2 and TRBJ2-3, with TRBD2 matching 11 bases. Germline CDR1 LGHNA, CDR2 YNFKEQ. The CDR3 is made up of 23 amino acids. After removal of 1 base from V and 0 bases from J, the junction contained 21 bases not matched to a gene.

The chain is built from TRBV18 and TRBJ1-4, with a possible D match to TRBD1 (5 bases). V lost 2 bases, J lost 8 bases, and 15 bases lay in between. Germline CDR1 reads KGHSH; CDR2 reads LQKENI. CDR3 length: 15 amino acids. CDR3 bases: TGTGCCAGCTCACCAGAGGGCAGGGTAGAAGAAAAACTGTTTTTT. It specifies CASSPEGRVEEKLFF.

The chain's CDR3 is CASSQGAVNTDTQYF. The CDR3 region has the DNA TGTGCCAGCAGCCAGGGAGCGGTTAACACAGATACGCAGTATTTT. The chain has TRBV7-7 and TRBJ2-3; D may correspond to TRBD1 or TRBD2 (5 bases each). The CDR3 totals 15 residues. Germline loops: CDR1 SSHAT, CDR2 FNYEAQ (reference sequence). Trimming pared 5 bases from V and 2 bases from J, leaving 14 bases between.

The rearrangement uses TRBV10-3 and TRBJ1-5; tentative D call: TRBD1 (5 bases). The CDR3 contains 13 residues. Looked up from germline, CDR1 is ENHRY and CDR2 is SYGVKD. V gave up 6 bases and J gave up 3 bases, with 9 bases separating them. CDR3 nucleotides: TGTGCCATCAGCCGGGACCTCAATCAGCCCCAGCATTTT. The encoded protein is CAISRDLNQPQHF.